The 28 T cell receptor beta chains below were found in one sample sequenced in a study of blood T cell repertoires in COVID-19. The method was immunoSEQ multiplex PCR; TCRdb's version includes in-frame clones alone and lacks a portion of them. This sample has 280,000 or so clones, with approximately 90% found just once. Sequencing was done on a sample of peripheral blood. These receptors all stem from a woman aged 30 to 39 who had recovered from COVID-19.

J is TRBJ2-7 and V is TRBV5-1, with a weak D call TRBD2 (6 bases). CDR3 size: 15 residues. From germline, CDR1 is SGHRS and CDR2 YFSETQ. Trimming took off 0 bases at V and 3 bases at J, with 13 bases between the two ends. The DNA for the CDR3 is TGCGCCAGCAGCTTGGGCGGGATTCAGATCTACGAGCAGTACTTC. Translation gives CASSLGGIQIYEQYF.

The chain couples TRBV7-3 to TRBJ2-1; 7 nucleotides line up with TRBD2. The V gene's germline CDR1 is SGHTA and CDR2 FQGTGA. The length of the CDR3 is 16 residues. V lost 5 bases to trimming and J lost 2 bases; unmatched junction nucleotides: 9. The CDR3 DNA sequence: TGTGCCAGCAGCCCCCAAGGCCTAGCGGCCTACAATGAGCAGTTCTTC. Its translation: CASSPQGLAAYNEQFF.

The gene calls are TRBV10-2 and TRBJ2-7, with 10 bases aligning to TRBD1. The V segment lost 8 bases and the J segment 4 bases; nucleotides outside the gene matches: 2. The CDR3 sequence is 12 residues long. Germline V gene sequence: CDR1 WSHSY, CDR2 SAAADI. The CDR3: CASRDRGYEQYF. For the CDR3, the DNA is TGCGCCAGCCGGGACAGGGGATACGAGCAGTACTTC.

The gene calls are TRBV6-1 and TRBJ2-5, with 8 bases that match TRBD1. CDR1 and CDR2 from the germline V gene are MNHNS and SASEGT. V lost 1 base and J lost 5; bases outside the gene matches: 6. The CDR3 totals 15 residues. CDR3 sequence reads: CASSEGTGNRETQYF. CDR3 in DNA: TGTGCCAGCAGTGAAGGGACAGGGAATAGGGAGACCCAGTACTTC.

V and J are TRBV7-2 and TRBJ2-7; tentative D call: TRBD2 (7 bases). Germline V lookup: CDR1 SGHTA, CDR2 FQGNSA. Trimming removed 1 base from V and 2 bases from J, with 12 bases in between. This CDR3 region has 15 residues. The CDR3, as DNA: TGTGCCAGCAGCTTAGTAGGGGGGGGCCCCTACGAGCAGTACTTC. It is translated as CASSLVGGGPYEQYF.

The rearrangement links TRBV6-6 to TRBJ2-3; 10 bases fit TRBD2. The CDR3 contains 15 residues. The V gene's germline CDR1 is MNHNY and CDR2 SVGAGI (reference sequence). The J segment lost 2 bases and the V segment lost 7 bases, leaving 6 bases of the junction unmatched. CDR3 residues: CASTFSGGTTDTQYF. DNA of the CDR3: TGTGCCAGCACTTTTAGCGGGGGGACCACAGATACGCAGTATTTT.

The chain has TRBV5-6 and TRBJ2-7, with D unresolved. Between the trimmed V and J ends, which lost 0 bases and 2 bases, there was a span of 6 bases. This CDR3 has 13 residues. Looked up from germline, CDR1 is SGHDT and CDR2 is YYEEEE. CDR3 coding DNA: TGTGCCAGCAGCTTGGGAGAGGCCTACGAGCAGTACTTC. It yields the protein CASSLGEAYEQYF.

This clone was seen once. The rearrangement uses TRBV2 and TRBJ1-1; the D is unclear. Germline V lookup: CDR1 SNHLY, CDR2 FYNNEI. The CDR3 extends over 13 amino acids. Trimming removed 10 bases from V and 5 bases from J, with 17 bases in between. This CDR3 reads CATQTETETEAFF. The DNA of the CDR3 is TGTGCCACCCAGACCGAGACTGAGACTGAAGCTTTCTTT.

This clone showed up just a few times. V and J are TRBV7-9 and TRBJ2-1, with 7 nucleotides matching TRBD2. CDR3 length equals 14 residues. J gave up 4 bases and V 4 bases, and 4 bases lay outside the gene matches. Germline values: CDR1 SEHNR, CDR2 FQNEAQ (reference sequence). The CDR3, as DNA: TGTGCCAGCAGCTGGGGAGGGACTTACAATGAGCAGTTCTTC. Residues: CASSWGGTYNEQFF.

The chain is built from TRBV28 and TRBJ1-5, with D perhaps matching TRBD1 (5 bases). In germline, CDR1 is MDHEN, CDR2 SYDVKM. This CDR3 spans 17 amino acids. V gave up 4 bases and J gave up 0 bases, with 16 bases separating them. CDR3 DNA: TGTGCCAGCAGTTACGTTGGGGCAGGGAATAGCAATCAGCCCCAGCATTTT. It is translated as CASSYVGAGNSNQPQHF.

The V call is TRBV2, the J call TRBJ1-5; D not resolved. CDR1 and CDR2 from the germline V gene are SNHLY and FYNNEI. V lost 5 bases and J lost 2, with 10 bases in between. This CDR3 is 14 amino acids long. CDR3 nucleotides: TGTGCCAGCAGTTCTAATGTGGGCAATCAGCCCCAGCATTTT. Translating it yields CASSSNVGNQPQHF.

This chain joins TRBV20-1 and TRBJ2-1, with unresolved D. Trimming removed 3 bases at V and 1 base at J, with 16 bases between. Germline V lookup: CDR1 DFQATT, CDR2 SNEGSKA (reference sequence). This CDR3 comprises 16 residues. CDR3 in DNA: TGCAGTGCTAGTTGCAACGCGGCTGCTTCCTACAATGAGCAGTTCTTC. This encodes CSASCNAAASYNEQFF.

The V gene is TRBV7-9, the J gene TRBJ1-2; D not resolved. The V gene's germline CDR1 is SEHNR and CDR2 FQNEAQ (reference sequence). Between the trimmed V and J ends, which lost 0 bases and 6 bases, there was a span of 8 bases. This CDR3 is built from 13 residues. The CDR3, as DNA: TGTGCCAGCAGCTTAGCGGCAACAGATGGCTACACCTTC. Translation: CASSLAATDGYTF.

The rearrangement joins TRBV23-1 to TRBJ2-7, with unresolved D. TRBV23-1 is noted as an ORF with a role that remains uncertain. This CDR3 is 18 amino acids long. V lost 3 bases and J lost 2, with 23 bases in between. Here the CDR3 DNA reads TGCGCCAGCAGTCACCACTCCCTATACGAGTGCCCTACCTACGAGCAGTACTTC. Residues: CASSHHSLYECPTYEQYF.

The chain carries TRBV12-5 and TRBJ2-1; the D gene is possibly TRBD1 (5 bases). Between the trimmed V and J ends, which lost 4 bases and 7 bases, there was a span of 11 bases. CDR1 and CDR2 (germline): LGHNT, FRNRAP. The CDR3 length is 13 residues. Here the CDR3 reads CASGWGRRNEQFF. DNA for the CDR3: TGTGCTAGTGGTTGGGGCCGGCGAAATGAGCAGTTCTTC. Together with reference TRBV12-5 and TRBJ2-1, the CDR3 gives the full variable domain: DARVTQTPRHKVTEMGQEVTMRCQPILGHNTVFWYRQTMMQGLELLAYFRNRAPLDDSGMPKDRFSAEMPDATLATLKIQPSEPRDSAVYFCASGWGRRNEQFFGPGTRLTVL.

The V and J genes are TRBV2 and TRBJ1-4, with 9 bases fitting TRBD1. Germline values: CDR1 SNHLY, CDR2 FYNNEI. With V trimmed by 6 bases and J by 7 bases, 3 bases remained unmatched. The CDR3 length is 13 residues. CDR3 DNA: TGTGCCAGCAGGACGACAGGGGGTGAAAAACTGTTTTTT. Amino acid sequence: CASRTTGGEKLFF.

This clone was counted a single time. CDR3 residues: CASTNIDTQYF. In nucleotides, the CDR3 is TGTGCCAGCACCAACATAGATACGCAGTATTTT. The chain links TRBV7-9 to TRBJ2-3; unclear D gene. V was trimmed by 7 bases and J by 5 bases, leaving 7 bases between them. The CDR3 extends over 11 amino acids. Germline loops: CDR1 SEHNR, CDR2 FQNEAQ (reference sequence).

The chain carries TRBV28 and TRBJ1-2; 9 bases line up with TRBD1. Trimming removed 6 bases from V and 2 bases from J; junction bases left unmatched: 16. Germline V lookup: CDR1 MDHEN, CDR2 SYDVKM. The CDR3 totals 18 residues. CDR3 DNA: TGTGCCAGCAGCCCGACATCCGGGACAGGGAACCGCAACTATGGCTACACCTTC. Protein: CASSPTSGTGNRNYGYTF.

The V call is TRBV3-1 (or the pseudogene TRBV3-2), the J call TRBJ2-1, with D tentatively TRBD2 (5 bases). Germline CDR1 is LGHDT and CDR2 is YNNKEL (reference sequence). This CDR3 has 12 amino acids. V lost 7 bases to trimming and J lost 12 bases, with 16 bases between them. CDR3 bases: TGTGCCAGCACCCCCGGATGGGGAGTGCAGTTCTTC. This translates into CASTPGWGVQFF.

The V call is TRBV7-9, the J call TRBJ1-2, with D tentatively TRBD1 (5 bases). Germline-derived CDR1 and CDR2 are SEHNR and FQNEAQ (reference sequence). The CDR3 extends over 14 amino acids. V lost 4 bases, J lost 9 bases, and 18 bases lay in between. The CDR3 bases are TGTGCCAGCAGCTCTGGGGCGCCAGGGCCGCGCTACACCTTC. Protein sequence: CASSSGAPGPRYTF.

The CDR3: CASSLDGGGTPYEQYF. For the CDR3, the DNA is TGTGCCAGCAGCTTGGACGGCGGCGGCACTCCCTACGAGCAGTACTTC. This chain uses TRBV5-5 with TRBJ2-7; D remains unclear. Between the trimmed V and J ends, which lost 0 bases and 2 bases, there was a span of 15 bases. CDR3 length equals 16 residues. Germline CDR1 is SGHKS and CDR2 is YYEKEE (reference sequence). The complete variable domain, with remaining parts taken from reference TRBV5-5 and TRBJ2-7, reads DAGVTQSPTHLIKTRGQQVTLRCSPISGHKSVSWYQQVLGQGPQFIFQYYEKEERGRGNFPDRFSARQFPNYSSELNVNALLLGDSALYLCASSLDGGGTPYEQYFGPGTRLTVT.

The genes are TRBV27 and TRBJ1-1; 10 positions match TRBD1. V trimming: 7 bases; J trimming: 3 bases; junction bases outside the gene matches: 8. The CDR3 totals 15 residues. CDR1 and CDR2 from the germline V gene are MNHEY and SMNVEV (reference sequence). The CDR3: CASTLFGQGDTEAFF. CDR3 DNA: TGTGCCAGCACCTTATTCGGACAGGGGGACACTGAAGCTTTCTTT.

The chain links TRBV7-2 to TRBJ2-5, with a weak D call TRBD1 (5 bases). This CDR3 has 14 amino acids. The V gene lost 5 bases and the J gene lost 0 bases, with 10 bases spanning the gap. CDR1 SGHTA and CDR2 FQGNSA come from the germline V gene. The CDR3 is CASSDGQYQETQYF. For the CDR3, the DNA is TGTGCCAGCAGCGACGGACAATACCAAGAGACCCAGTACTTC.

This rearrangement joins TRBV6-5 to TRBJ2-2, with 7 positions matching TRBD1. Per the germline V gene, CDR1 is MNHEY and CDR2 is SVGAGI. V shed 0 bases, J shed 6 bases, and the junction held 4 bases outside the gene matches. The CDR3 is made up of 15 amino acids. As DNA, the CDR3 is TGTGCCAGCAGTTACTCTAACAGGGGCCCCGGGGAGCTGTTTTTT. Translating gives CASSYSNRGPGELFF.

The gene calls are TRBV7-9 and TRBJ2-6; tentatively, D is TRBD2 (5 bases). The CDR3 contains 16 residues. The germline V gene encodes CDR1 SEHNR and CDR2 FQNEAQ (reference sequence). The V end was cut by 5 bases, the J end by 2 bases, with 13 bases between. The CDR3 spells CASSQRTGTGANVLTF. The CDR3 nucleotides are TGTGCCAGCAGCCAACGCACGGGAACTGGGGCCAACGTCCTGACTTTC.

The chain joins TRBV7-2 to TRBJ1-1; D is perhaps TRBD1 (6 bases). The CDR3 consists of 13 residues. V lost 5 bases, J lost 10 bases, and 17 bases lay in between. CDR1 SGHTA and CDR2 FQGNSA come from the germline V gene. The CDR3 DNA reads TGTGCCAGCAGCCTCGGACAGAGAGGGGTAGCTTTCTTT. Its translation: CASSLGQRGVAFF. Complete variable domain (other parts from reference TRBV7-2 and TRBJ1-1): GAGVSQSPSNKVTEKGKDVELRCDPISGHTALYWYRQSLGQGLEFLIYFQGNSAPDKSGLPSDRFSAERTGGSVSTLTIQRTQQEDSAVYLCASSLGQRGVAFFGQGTRLTVV.

The V and J genes are TRBV28 and TRBJ2-5; 8 positions match TRBD1. Germline lookup yields CDR1 MDHEN and CDR2 SYDVKM. V lost 4 bases, J lost 5 bases, and 15 bases stayed unmatched. The CDR3 totals 17 residues. The CDR3, as DNA: TGTGCCAGCAGTTCCTCCGACAGGGGCCACCTGGATGAGACCCAGTACTTC. It encodes CASSSSDRGHLDETQYF.

This clone was recorded only once. This sequence joins TRBV6-4 and TRBJ1-2; TRBD1 matches 12 bases. The CDR3 spans 15 residues. With 7 bases clipped from V and 2 bases from J, the junction kept 5 bases outside the gene matches. CDR1 and CDR2 from the germline V gene are MRHNA and SNTAGT. The chain's CDR3 is CASKPGQGANYGYTF. The CDR3 DNA reads as TGTGCCAGCAAACCGGGACAGGGGGCAAACTATGGCTACACCTTC.